The clone carrying this TCR beta chain was observed at least ten times. What it recognizes is unknown. This sample is drawn from a study of T cells after yellow fever vaccination. Study details: For low cell numbers, libraries were made with SMART-Seq v4 Ultra Low Input. Study results and limitations: Sorted repertoires could include abundant contaminating clonotypes from bulk cells.

V shed 1 base, J shed 2 bases, and the junction held 1 base outside the gene matches. The germline gives CDR1 SGHAT, CDR2 FQDESV (reference sequence). The CDR3 contains 16 residues. In TCRdb, the 5' RACE reads were re-called with MiXCR into one record per CDR3 protein. Seen here are 200,000 to 300,000 distinct CDR3 sequences, approximately 3.8% observed once, and the top ten hold about a fifth. The specimen was PBMCs, collected 15 days after the yellow fever booster vaccination. J is TRBJ2-5 and V is TRBV11-1; TRBD2 matches 13 bases. The TCR was taken from a man aged 18 to 29 who received the YFV17D yellow fever vaccine. The CDR3 DNA reads as TGTGCCAGCAGCTTAGGGGGACTAGCGGGACAAGAGACCCAGTACTTC. Its protein is CASSLGGLAGQETQYF.